This T cell receptor (beta chain) was retrieved from a study of T-cell memory formation after mild COVID-19. Notes on the study in general: Clones contracting over day 15 to 85 were CD4/CD8 balanced, with later expanders leaning CD4+. In pre-infection memory, a portion of responding clones appeared, which suggested that cross-reactive memory joined.

This clonotype was picked up a small number of times. What it recognizes is unknown. TCRdb reprocessed the 5' RACE reads via MiXCR and lists one record per CDR3 protein. The table shows 500,000 to 650,000 distinct CDR3 sequences, with less than 25% occurring only once. J was trimmed by 5 bases and V by 4 bases; bases with no gene match: 9. Germline V gene data show CDR1 as SGHDT and CDR2 as YYEEEE. The CDR3 consists of 15 residues. This clonotype originated in an adult woman who had mild COVID-19 (a few samples of this study predate the infection). Cell type and time point are not known. The sample comprised PBMCs or a T cell subset sorted from them (not recorded which). This chain joins TRBV5-6 and TRBJ1-2, with 9 nucleotides matching TRBD1. CDR3 nucleotide sequence: TGTGCCAGCAGCCTTGACGGACAGGGGATTTATGGCTACACCTTC. The encoded protein is CASSLDGQGIYGYTF.